This T cell receptor (beta chain) was retrieved from a study of brain metastases from non-small cell lung cancer. Notes on the study in general: Paired brain metastases and primary tumors largely shared TCR repertoires. Compared with primary tumors, brain metastases showed less T-cell infiltration.

Libraries were prepared by immunoSEQ multiplex PCR; TCRdb keeps only in-frame clonotypes and omits some of them. The repertoire holds over 2,500 clones, 75% to 90% seen once, with roughly 4% in the top ten. A note on this clone: What it recognizes is unknown.

V was clipped by 3 bases and J by 7 bases, with 15 bases between them. The CDR3 has 14 amino acids. Germline loops: CDR1 MDHEN, CDR2 SYDVKM. V and J are TRBV28 and TRBJ1-2; maybe TRBD1 (5 bases). Sample: primary lung tumor tissue. The receptor's source is a donor over 35 with non-small cell lung cancer. Here the CDR3 reads CASSLRDLFGGYTF. CDR3 DNA: TGTGCCAGCAGTTTGAGGGACCTATTCGGTGGCTACACCTTC.